This TCR beta chain was sequenced in a study of T cell responses to AZD1222 COVID-19 vaccine. Overall study findings and caveats: Regions 160-218 and 743-854 held dominance among vaccine-associated CD4 TCRs, which spanned spike.

The method was immunoSEQ multiplex PCR; TCRdb's version includes in-frame clones alone and lacks a portion of them. Found here are around 150,000 clones, 92% of them singletons; the top ten hold 4.4%. This CDR3 contains 15 residues. The germline V gene has CDR1 KGHSH and CDR2 LQKENI. Trimming pared 6 bases from V and 3 bases from J, leaving 15 bases between. As for this clone: Its matching antigen is unknown.

V gene TRBV18 combines with J gene TRBJ1-5; possible D gene TRBD1, 6 bases. This clonotype originated in an adult in good health. Source: peripheral blood, taken on day 0 of MenACWY control vaccination. The CDR3 spells CASSPDGTLNQPQHF. CDR3 DNA sequence: TGTGCCAGCTCCCCGGACGGGACACTCAATCAGCCCCAGCATTTT.